This record looks at one T cell receptor beta chain sequence and its context. Treatment indicated: oral pan-JAK inhibitor, 5-10 mg twice daily. V trimming: 5 bases; J trimming: 8 bases; junction bases outside the gene matches: 11. This CDR3 has 14 residues. CDR1 is PRHDT, CDR2 FYEKMQ, per germline (reference sequence). Isolated RNA was reverse transcribed into cDNA used as the sequencing template. Only in-frame clones appear in the TCRdb table, and some are missing; sequencing was by immunoSEQ multiplex PCR. The sample contains about 110,000 clones, roughly 50% of which appear only once. This record belongs to a study of CD8+ T cells in alopecia areata.

V gene TRBV13 combines with J gene TRBJ1-2, with 7 bases matching TRBD1. The sequence derives from a human donor with alopecia areata. The input for sequencing was CD8+ T cells sorted from blood, taken at week 24, from a patient treated with tofacitinib. CDR3 nucleotides: TGTGCCAGCAGCCGCCAGACAGGGTATCAGGGCTACACCTTC. Protein: CASSRQTGYQGYTF.